The clone carrying this T cell receptor (beta chain) came up a few times. Its antigen remains unknown. TCRdb re-analysed the reads in MiXCR, keeping a single row per CDR3 protein. The table lists roughly 990,000 distinct CDR3 sequences, approximately 30% of them singletons, with roughly an eighth in the top ten. This record comes from a study of T cell repertoires in cytomegalovirus infection. Trimming pared 7 bases from V and 4 bases from J, leaving 17 bases between. Per germline, CDR1 LNHDA and CDR2 SQIVND (reference sequence). The CDR3 extends over 15 amino acids. Source: cultured CD8+ T cells from PBMCs, taken from culture after CMV antigen stimulation. The J gene is TRBJ2-1, the V gene TRBV19, with TRBD1 as a possible D gene (6 bases). The origin of this receptor is a human donor in good health (CMV status not recorded). Some clones in this sample may be carry-over from other donors' samples. The CDR3, as DNA: TGTGCCAGTACTCACAGGGTTCCTCGATACAATGAGCAGTTCTTC. Its translation: CASTHRVPRYNEQFF.